This T cell receptor beta chain was retrieved from a study of early T cells in non-severe SARS-CoV-2 infection. This clonotype was counted many times. The V gene's germline CDR1 is LNHDA and CDR2 SQIVND (reference sequence). The V end was cut by 8 bases, the J end by 8 bases, with 12 bases between. The CDR3 has 12 residues. TCRdb re-called the 5' RACE reads with MiXCR, one entry per CDR3 protein. Of some 40,000 distinct CDR3 sequences listed, over 4.5% are singletons. Input material: whole blood. The chain carries TRBV19 and TRBJ1-4; the D gene is possibly TRBD1 (6 bases). This clonotype was sampled from an adult who was a healthcare worker with PCR-confirmed SARS-CoV-2 infection or an uninfected control (not recorded which). CDR3 sequence (DNA): TGTGCCAGTCAAGGGGGTAACGAAAAACTGTTTTTT. It yields the protein CASQGGNEKLFF.